The entry below describes one T cell receptor beta chain. Antigen specificity is unknown. These data are taken from a study of glioma-infiltrating T cells. About the study: Sequencing aimed for 4.5- to 10-fold coverage of some 1.1 million peripheral T cells.

The iRepertoire nested amplicon-rescue multiplex PCR amplified TCR alpha and beta CDR3s from RNA. TCRdb itself ran the multiplex PCR reads through MiXCR, one entry per CDR3 protein. Among about 410,000 distinct CDR3 sequences listed, less than 50% were seen once. Overall study results and limits: Very few CDR3 sequences were shared between tissue and blood.

The germline CDR1 and CDR2 sequences are SGHRS and YFSETQ. With 3 bases removed from V and 0 bases from J, the gap between germline ends came to 13 bases. The CDR3 runs 16 residues. The source is a human donor with low-grade glioma or glioblastoma, undergoing nonglioma brain surgery, or in good health (not recorded which). Source material: glioma tissue, nonneoplastic brain tissue, or PBMCs (not recorded which). The chain recombines TRBV5-1 with TRBJ2-1; the D is unclear. The CDR3 DNA is TGCGCCAGCAGCTCCGACCCCATAAGCTCCTACAATGAGCAGTTCTTC. This translates into CASSSDPISSYNEQFF.